A selection of T cell receptor beta chains follows, all from one sample in a study of blood T cell repertoires in COVID-19. Libraries were prepared by immunoSEQ multiplex PCR; TCRdb keeps only in-frame clonotypes and omits some of them. The data hold roughly 250,000 clones, with approximately 88% observed a single time. The sample consisted of PBMCs or T cells enriched from blood (not recorded which). Receptor source: a woman between 40 and 50 years old with acute COVID-19. Both conserved end residues are part of each CDR3. D genes are given only for firm matches. A row's size may be missing; if present it is once, few, many or a size class.

D	size	V	J	CDR3	DNA
-	-	TRBV5-1	TRBJ1-1	CASSLGDTQNTEAFF	TGCGCCAGCAGCTTGGGGGACACTCAAAACACTGAAGCTTTCTTT
-	-	TRBV3-1/TRBV3-2	TRBJ1-4	CASSPGGVEKLFF	TGTGCCAGCAGCCCGGGTGGTGTGGAAAAACTGTTTTTT
TRBD2	-	TRBV2	TRBJ2-7	CASRASGSSYEQYF	TGTGCCAGCAGGGCTAGCGGGAGCTCCTACGAGCAGTACTTC
TRBD2	-	TRBV9	TRBJ2-5	CASSQKAGVAETQYF	TGTGCCAGCAGCCAAAAAGCGGGAGTGGCAGAGACCCAGTACTTC
TRBD1	-	TRBV4-3	TRBJ1-5	CASSQDLGGQGIPLSGQPQHF	TGCGCCAGCAGCCAAGATCTCGGTGGACAGGGGATTCCCCTTTCGGGTCAGCCCCAGCATTTT
-	-	TRBV6-1	TRBJ2-2	CASSEQAPGELFF	TGTGCCAGCAGTGAACAAGCCCCCGGGGAGCTGTTTTTT
TRBD1	few	TRBV7-2	TRBJ2-1	CASSLAGTGGFYEQFF	TGTGCCAGCAGCCTGGCCGGGACAGGGGGCTTCTATGAGCAGTTCTTC
-	-	TRBV28	TRBJ2-7	CASSLSAFQGRYEQYF	TGTGCCAGCAGTTTATCGGCCTTCCAGGGTCGTTACGAGCAGTACTTC
-	-	TRBV7-9	TRBJ1-3	CASSPRGTGNTIYF	TGTGCCAGCAGCCCTAGGGGCACCGGAAACACCATATATTTT
TRBD1	few	TRBV6-5	TRBJ2-7	CASSNDRGQQYF	TGTGCCAGCAGTAACGACAGGGGCCAGCAGTACTTC
TRBD1	-	TRBV7-9	TRBJ1-2	CASSPGQGAGGYTF	TGTGCCAGCAGCCCGGGACAGGGGGCCGGGGGCTACACCTTC
TRBD1	-	TRBV7-9	TRBJ2-3	CASRGQSIYRDTQYF	TGTGCCAGCAGGGGACAGTCGATATATCGAGATACGCAGTATTTT
-	-	TRBV3-1/TRBV3-2	TRBJ2-1	CASSQGGYSSYNEQFF	TGTGCCAGCAGCCAAGGTGGCTACAGCTCCTACAATGAGCAGTTCTTC
TRBD1	-	TRBV18	TRBJ2-5	CASRRDRGIETQYF	TGTGCCAGTCGCCGGGACAGGGGAATAGAGACCCAGTACTTC
TRBD2	-	TRBV3-1/TRBV3-2	TRBJ2-7	CASSQSGIRDWEQYF	TGTGCCAGCAGTCAAAGCGGGATAAGGGACTGGGAGCAGTACTTC
-	-	TRBV3-1/TRBV3-2	TRBJ2-7	CASSQDRTGEYRSYEQYF	TGTGCCAGCAGCCAAGATCGGACTGGGGAATATCGCTCCTACGAGCAGTACTTC
-	-	TRBV30	TRBJ1-1	CAWRRSRGIWNTEAFF	TGTGCCTGGAGGCGGTCCAGGGGAATATGGAACACTGAAGCTTTCTTT
TRBD2	-	TRBV19	TRBJ2-1	CASSISSGRVGNEQFF	TGTGCCAGTAGTATATCTAGCGGGAGAGTGGGCAATGAGCAGTTCTTC
-	-	TRBV28	TRBJ2-2	CASSLSSANTGELFF	TGTGCCAGCAGTTTAAGTAGTGCGAACACCGGGGAGCTGTTTTTT
TRBD1	-	TRBV12-5	TRBJ1-5	CASGLNGQASRQPQHF	TGTGCTAGTGGACTTAATGGACAGGCCAGTCGGCAGCCCCAGCATTTT
TRBD1	-	TRBV9	TRBJ1-1	CASSVAGGTTEAFF	TGTGCCAGCAGCGTAGCAGGGGGAACTACTGAAGCTTTCTTT
-	-	TRBV2	TRBJ2-3	CASSEGREADTQYF	TGTGCCAGCAGTGAAGGGAGAGAGGCAGATACGCAGTATTTT
-	-	TRBV27	TRBJ1-5	CASRSYSGNQPQHF	TGTGCCAGTCGAAGTTATTCGGGCAATCAGCCCCAGCATTTT
TRBD1	-	TRBV7-8	TRBJ2-1	CASSYQAGGSYNEQFF	TGTGCCAGCAGCTACCAGGCAGGGGGCTCCTACAATGAGCAGTTCTTC
-	-	TRBV28	TRBJ1-3	CASSPVEASGNTIYF	TGTGCCAGCAGCCCAGTGGAGGCCTCTGGAAACACCATATATTTT
-	-	TRBV10-3	TRBJ1-2	CAIRQYYGYTF	TGTGCCATTCGACAGTACTATGGCTACACCTTC
TRBD2	-	TRBV28	TRBJ2-7	CASNWGGNGYEQYF	TGTGCCAGCAACTGGGGGGGTAACGGGTACGAGCAGTACTTC
-	-	TRBV2	TRBJ2-1	CASHLEQALGEQFF	TGTGCCAGCCACCTAGAACAGGCCCTGGGTGAGCAGTTCTTC
TRBD1	-	TRBV3-1/TRBV3-2	TRBJ1-4	CASSPEGAATNEKLFF	TGTGCCAGCAGCCCTGAGGGGGCGGCAACTAATGAAAAACTGTTTTTT
-	-	TRBV30	TRBJ1-2	CAWSSVASGYTF	TGTGCCTGGAGTTCCGTCGCGAGTGGCTACACCTTC
TRBD1	-	TRBV10-1	TRBJ1-3	CASSPGTGSGNTIYF	TGCGCCAGCAGTCCCGGGACAGGGTCTGGAAACACCATATATTTT
-	-	TRBV6-5	TRBJ1-6	CASSNNQDSPLHF	TGTGCCAGCAGTAACAACCAAGATTCACCCCTCCACTTT
-	-	TRBV5-1	TRBJ2-5	CASSSRPSEGETQYF	TGCGCCAGCAGCTCGCGACCGAGCGAAGGAGAGACCCAGTACTTC
-	-	TRBV2	TRBJ1-3	CASSLDRIPRPGNTIYF	TGTGCCAGCAGCCTCGACAGGATCCCTCGCCCTGGAAACACCATATATTTT
-	-	TRBV27	TRBJ1-1	CASSLSWQGFSEAFF	TGTGCCAGCAGTTTATCGTGGCAGGGTTTCTCTGAAGCTTTCTTT
TRBD1	-	TRBV7-2	TRBJ2-3	CASSGQVRGTDTQYF	TGTGCCAGCAGCGGACAGGTTCGGGGCACAGATACGCAGTATTTT
TRBD1	-	TRBV4-2	TRBJ1-4	CASSQIGGSNEKLFF	TGTGCCAGCAGCCAAATAGGGGGCTCTAATGAAAAACTGTTTTTT
TRBD2	-	TRBV9	TRBJ2-3	CASSIAGGTDTQYF	TGTGCCAGCAGCATAGCGGGAGGAACAGATACGCAGTATTTT
-	-	TRBV5-1	TRBJ2-3	CASTAFRDTQYF	TGCGCCAGCACCGCCTTTAGAGATACGCAGTATTTT
TRBD1	-	TRBV27	TRBJ2-3	CASSQIGTGGRDTQYF	TGTGCCAGCAGCCAGATAGGGACAGGGGGCCGGGATACGCAGTATTTT
TRBD1	-	TRBV2	TRBJ2-2	CASRPGGAVAGELFF	TGTGCCAGCAGACCAGGGGGCGCGGTAGCCGGGGAGCTGTTTTTT